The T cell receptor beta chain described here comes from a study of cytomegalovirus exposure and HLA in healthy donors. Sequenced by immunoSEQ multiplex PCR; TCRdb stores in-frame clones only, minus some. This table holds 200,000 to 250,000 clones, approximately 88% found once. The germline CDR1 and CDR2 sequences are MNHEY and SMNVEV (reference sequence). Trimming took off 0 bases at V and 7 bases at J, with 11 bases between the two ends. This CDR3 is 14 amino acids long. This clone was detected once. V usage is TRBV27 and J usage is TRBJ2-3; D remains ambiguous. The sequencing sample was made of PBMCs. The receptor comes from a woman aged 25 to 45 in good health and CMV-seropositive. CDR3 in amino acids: CASSLSWVGHTQYF. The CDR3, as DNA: TGTGCCAGCAGTTTATCCTGGGTCGGGCATACGCAGTATTTT.